This TCR beta chain was identified during a study of blood T cell repertoires in COVID-19. Background on the study: The United States, Italy and Spain provided the acute and convalescent COVID-19 samples.

Libraries were prepared by immunoSEQ multiplex PCR; TCRdb keeps only in-frame clonotypes and omits some of them. The repertoire holds approximately 440,000 clones, with about nine tenths as singletons. V was cut by 0 bases and J by 0 bases, with 6 bases left in between. This CDR3 has 15 residues. In germline, CDR1 is ENHRY, CDR2 SYGVKD. The participants were between about 18 and 90 years old and came from under 25 US areas. Which cohort a participant joined came from the clinical history participants gave. Recovered Cohort 3 donors showed two negative PCRs, clearance, or symptom resolution. The V call is TRBV10-3, the J call TRBJ1-3; D is unresolved. Sequencing was carried out using PBMCs or T cells enriched from blood (not recorded which). The TCR originated in a man aged 18 to 29 who had recovered from COVID-19. CDR3 sequence: CAISESTGSGNTIYF. The CDR3 bases are TGTGCCATCAGTGAGTCAACGGGCTCTGGAAACACCATATATTTT.